This entry lists 9 T cell receptor beta chains sequenced from one sample in a study of blood T cells in healthy people across ages. With a J-beta primer mix and a sample-barcoded 5' primer, a second PCR ran 7 to 11 cycles. TCRdb reprocessed the 5' RACE reads via MiXCR and lists one record per CDR3 protein. The sample includes 1.5 million to 2 million distinct CDR3 sequences, approximately 50% seen only once; the top ten take over 2%. Source material: blood. The origin of the receptors is a woman aged 40 to 50 in good health.

This rearrangement joins TRBV4-3 to TRBJ2-1; D is unresolved. The CDR3 extends over 13 amino acids. Germline CDR1 reads LGHNA; CDR2 reads YSLEER. With 0 bases removed from V and 6 bases from J, the gap between germline ends came to 6 bases. The CDR3: CASSQEARNEQFF. The DNA of the CDR3 is TGCGCCAGCAGCCAAGAAGCTCGCAATGAGCAGTTCTTC.

The chain couples TRBV9 to TRBJ2-5; possibly TRBD1 for D (6 bases). Germline assignment: CDR1 SGDLS and CDR2 YYNGEE. This CDR3 region has 14 residues. Trimming stripped 4 bases from V and 3 bases from J, with 13 bases between. The CDR3 DNA is TGTGCCAGCAGCCCGGACAGTGGAGAAGAGACCCAGTACTTC. This sequence encodes CASSPDSGEETQYF.

This rearrangement joins TRBV5-1 to TRBJ2-1; TRBD1 agrees at 8 bases. The trim removed 2 bases at V and 7 bases at J, leaving 5 bases unmatched. Germline-derived CDR1 and CDR2 are SGHRS and YFSETQ. The length of the CDR3 is 14 residues. The CDR3 DNA follows: TGCGCCAGCAGCTTCCTACAGGGGGTAAATGAGCAGTTCTTC. It translates to CASSFLQGVNEQFF.

The genes are TRBV12-3 or TRBV12-4 and TRBJ2-5; TRBD2 matches 11 bases. The CDR3 is 15 residues long. Trimming took 6 bases from V and 11 from J; bases not matched to a gene: 14. The CDR3 DNA follows: TGTGCCAGCAGACAACTAGCGGGGGTCTACAATGAGCAGTACTTC. This translates into CASRQLAGVYNEQYF.

The J gene is TRBJ2-5, the V gene TRBV6-2 or TRBV6-3; 10 bases line up with TRBD2. TRBJ2-4 explains the end of the DNA better; the J call may be wrong. Looked up from germline, CDR1 is MNHEY and CDR2 is SVGEGT. The CDR3 sequence is 14 residues long. The CDR3 spells CASKASGGRNIQYF. The CDR3 DNA follows: TGTGCCAGCAAGGCTAGCGGGGGTAGAAACATTCAGTACTTC.

This clonotype appeared a few times. The J gene is TRBJ2-3, the V gene TRBV6-2 or TRBV6-3; 8 bases are shared with TRBD2. V trimming: 2 bases; J trimming: 2 bases; junction bases outside the gene matches: 3. Germline CDR1 reads MNHEY; CDR2 reads SVGEGT. The CDR3 contains 15 residues. The DNA of the CDR3 is TGTGCCAGCAGTTACACACTAGCGGACACAGATACGCAGTATTTT. Translation: CASSYTLADTDTQYF.

This clonotype was seen a few times. The chain uses TRBV20-1 and TRBJ2-6; D is ambiguous. This CDR3 has 10 residues. The germline CDR1 and CDR2 sequences are DFQATT and SNEGSKA (reference sequence). Here the CDR3 DNA reads TGCGCAGGCGGGGCCAACGTCCTGACTTTC. Amino acid sequence: CAGGANVLTF.

The gene calls are TRBV7-2 and TRBJ2-3; no clear D. The germline V gene encodes CDR1 SGHTA and CDR2 FQGNSA. The CDR3 sequence is 12 residues long. V was cut by 4 bases and J by 4 bases, with 6 bases left in between. CDR3 sequence reads: CASSYAADTQYF. As DNA, the CDR3 is TGTGCCAGCAGCTATGCCGCAGATACGCAGTATTTT. Full variable domain (missing parts from reference TRBV7-2 and TRBJ2-3): GAGVSQSPSNKVTEKGKDVELRCDPISGHTALYWYRQSLGQGLEFLIYFQGNSAPDKSGLPSDRFSAERTGGSVSTLTIQRTQQEDSAVYLCASSYAADTQYFGPGTRLTVL.

The gene calls are TRBV5-5 and TRBJ2-5, with D tentatively TRBD1 or TRBD2 (5 bases each). This CDR3 is built from 14 residues. Germline CDR1 and CDR2: SGHKS and YYEKEE (reference sequence). The germline V and J ends were trimmed by 0 bases and 5 bases, with 11 bases remaining between them. This CDR3 is CASSLDGTTETQYF. In DNA form, the CDR3 reads TGTGCCAGCAGCTTGGACGGGACCACCGAGACCCAGTACTTC. The full variable domain, in which reference TRBV5-5 and TRBJ2-5 provide the parts outside the CDR3, is DAGVTQSPTHLIKTRGQQVTLRCSPISGHKSVSWYQQVLGQGPQFIFQYYEKEERGRGNFPDRFSARQFPNYSSELNVNALLLGDSALYLCASSLDGTTETQYFGPGTRLLVL.